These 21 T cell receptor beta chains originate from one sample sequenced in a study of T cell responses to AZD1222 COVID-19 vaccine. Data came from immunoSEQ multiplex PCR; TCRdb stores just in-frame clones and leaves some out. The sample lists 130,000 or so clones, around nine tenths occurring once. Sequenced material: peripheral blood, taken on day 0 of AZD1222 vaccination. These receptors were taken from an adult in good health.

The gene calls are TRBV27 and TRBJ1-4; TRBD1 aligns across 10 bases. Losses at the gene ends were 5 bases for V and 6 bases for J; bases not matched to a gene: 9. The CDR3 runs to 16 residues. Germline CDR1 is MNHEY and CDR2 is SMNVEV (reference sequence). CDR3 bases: TGTGCCAGCAGTGATGTACTTGGGACAGGGGATGAAAAACTGTTTTTT. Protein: CASSDVLGTGDEKLFF.

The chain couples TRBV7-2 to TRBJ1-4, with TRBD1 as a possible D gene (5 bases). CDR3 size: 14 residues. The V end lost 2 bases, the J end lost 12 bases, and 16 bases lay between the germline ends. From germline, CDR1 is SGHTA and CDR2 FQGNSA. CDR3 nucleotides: TGTGCCAGCAGCTTACGGGGGTCCGCGAATCAACTGTTTTTT. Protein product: CASSLRGSANQLFF.

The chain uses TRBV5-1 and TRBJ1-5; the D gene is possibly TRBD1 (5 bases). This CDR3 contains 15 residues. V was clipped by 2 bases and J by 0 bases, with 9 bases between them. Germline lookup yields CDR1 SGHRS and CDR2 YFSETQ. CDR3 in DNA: TGCGCCAGCAGCTTTGAGGGGAGTAGCAATCAGCCCCAGCATTTT. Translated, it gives CASSFEGSSNQPQHF.

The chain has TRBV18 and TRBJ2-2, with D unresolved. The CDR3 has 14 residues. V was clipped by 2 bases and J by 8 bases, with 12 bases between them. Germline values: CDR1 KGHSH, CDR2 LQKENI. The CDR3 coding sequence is TGTGCCAGCTCACCAGCACGAGAGAGGGGGGAGCTGTTTTTT. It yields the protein CASSPARERGELFF.

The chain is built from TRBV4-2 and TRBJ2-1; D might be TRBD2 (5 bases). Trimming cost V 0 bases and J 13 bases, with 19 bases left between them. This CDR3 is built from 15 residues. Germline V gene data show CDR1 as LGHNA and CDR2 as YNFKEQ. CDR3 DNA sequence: TGTGCCAGCAGCCAAGAATCCGGCCGTAACGGGAATCAGTTCTTC. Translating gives CASSQESGRNGNQFF.

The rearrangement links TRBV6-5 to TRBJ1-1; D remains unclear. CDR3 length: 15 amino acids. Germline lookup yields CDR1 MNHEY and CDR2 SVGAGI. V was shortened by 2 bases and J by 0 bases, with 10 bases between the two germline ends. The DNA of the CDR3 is TGTGCCAGCAGTTACGACGGCAGCATGAACACTGAAGCTTTCTTT. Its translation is CASSYDGSMNTEAFF.

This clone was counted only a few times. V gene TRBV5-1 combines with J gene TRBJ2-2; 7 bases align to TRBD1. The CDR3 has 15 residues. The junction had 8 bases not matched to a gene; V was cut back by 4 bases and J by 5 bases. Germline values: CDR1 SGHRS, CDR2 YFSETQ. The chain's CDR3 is CASSIGDSSTGELFF. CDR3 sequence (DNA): TGCGCCAGCAGCATAGGGGACAGTAGTACCGGGGAGCTGTTTTTT.

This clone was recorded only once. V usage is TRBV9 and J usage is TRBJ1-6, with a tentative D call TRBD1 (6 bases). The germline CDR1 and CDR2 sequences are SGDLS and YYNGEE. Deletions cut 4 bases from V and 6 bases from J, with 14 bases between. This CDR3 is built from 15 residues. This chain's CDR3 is CASSSTPDSNSPLHF. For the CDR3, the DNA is TGTGCCAGCAGCTCCACCCCGGACAGTAATTCACCCCTCCACTTT.

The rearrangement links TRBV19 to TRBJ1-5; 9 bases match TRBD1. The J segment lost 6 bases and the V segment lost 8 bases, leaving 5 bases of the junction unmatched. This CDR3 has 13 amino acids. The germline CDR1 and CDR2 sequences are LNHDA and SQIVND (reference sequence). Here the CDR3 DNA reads TGTGCCAGTGGGGACAGGGAAGGTCAGCCCCAGCATTTT. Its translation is CASGDREGQPQHF.

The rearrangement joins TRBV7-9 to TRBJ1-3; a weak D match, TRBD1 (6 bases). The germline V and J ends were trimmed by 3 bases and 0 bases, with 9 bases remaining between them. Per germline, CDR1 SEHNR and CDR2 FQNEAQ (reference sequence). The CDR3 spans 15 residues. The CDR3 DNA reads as TGTGCCAGCAGCTTGGTAGGGGGCTCTGGAAACACCATATATTTT. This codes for CASSLVGGSGNTIYF.

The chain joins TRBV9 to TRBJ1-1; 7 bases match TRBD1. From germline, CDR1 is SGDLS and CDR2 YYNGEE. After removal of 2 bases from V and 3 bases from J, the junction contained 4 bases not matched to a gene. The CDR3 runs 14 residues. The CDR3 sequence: CASSVLDRDTEAFF. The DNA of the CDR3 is TGTGCCAGCAGCGTCCTTGACAGGGACACTGAAGCTTTCTTT.

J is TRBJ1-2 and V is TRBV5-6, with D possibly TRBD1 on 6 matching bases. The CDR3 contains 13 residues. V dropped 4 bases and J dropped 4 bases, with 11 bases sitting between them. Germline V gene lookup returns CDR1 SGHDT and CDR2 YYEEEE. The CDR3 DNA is TGTGCCAGCAGCCCGGGGACAACCTATGGCTACACCTTC. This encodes CASSPGTTYGYTF.

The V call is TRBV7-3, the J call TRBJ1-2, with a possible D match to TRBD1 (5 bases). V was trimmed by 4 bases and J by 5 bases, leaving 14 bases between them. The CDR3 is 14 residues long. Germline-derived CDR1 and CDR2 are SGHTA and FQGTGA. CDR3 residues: CASSYQAGRYGYTF. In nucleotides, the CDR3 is TGTGCCAGCAGCTACCAGGCAGGGAGGTATGGCTACACCTTC.

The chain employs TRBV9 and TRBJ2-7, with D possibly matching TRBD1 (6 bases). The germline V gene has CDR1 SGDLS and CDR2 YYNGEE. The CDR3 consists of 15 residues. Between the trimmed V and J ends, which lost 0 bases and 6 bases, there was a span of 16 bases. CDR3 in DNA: TGTGCCAGCAGCGTAGGAGGGGGAGCGGTGAGCGAGCAGTACTTC. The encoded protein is CASSVGGGAVSEQYF.

The CDR3 nucleotides read TGTGCCAGCTCCATTACTGGGACAGCGACGGGTGGCTACACCTTC. This encodes CASSITGTATGGYTF. This chain joins TRBV7-2 and TRBJ1-2, with 7 bases identical to TRBD1. The V and J ends lost 8 bases and 7 bases, in that order; junction bases with no gene match: 16. The CDR3 spans 15 residues. In germline, CDR1 is SGHTA, CDR2 FQGNSA.

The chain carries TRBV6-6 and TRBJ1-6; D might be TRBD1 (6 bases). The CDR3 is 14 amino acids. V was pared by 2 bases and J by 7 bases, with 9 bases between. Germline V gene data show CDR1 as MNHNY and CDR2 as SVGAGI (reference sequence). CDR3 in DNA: TGTGCCAGCAGTTACGCAGGGGAAAATTCACCCCTCCACTTT. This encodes CASSYAGENSPLHF.

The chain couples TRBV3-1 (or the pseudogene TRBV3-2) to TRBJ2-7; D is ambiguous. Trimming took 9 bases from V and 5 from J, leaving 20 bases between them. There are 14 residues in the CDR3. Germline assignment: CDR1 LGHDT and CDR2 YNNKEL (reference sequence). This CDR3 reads CARRNDVRSHEQYF. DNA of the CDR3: TGTGCCAGAAGGAACGACGTCCGGAGCCACGAGCAGTACTTC.

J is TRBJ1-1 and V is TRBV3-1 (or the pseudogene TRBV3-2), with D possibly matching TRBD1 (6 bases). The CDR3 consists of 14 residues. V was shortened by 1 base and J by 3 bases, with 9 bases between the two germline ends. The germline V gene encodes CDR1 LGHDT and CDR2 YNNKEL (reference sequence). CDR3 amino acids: CASSQAGQHTEAFF. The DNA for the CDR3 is TGTGCCAGCAGCCAAGCAGGACAGCACACTGAAGCTTTCTTT.

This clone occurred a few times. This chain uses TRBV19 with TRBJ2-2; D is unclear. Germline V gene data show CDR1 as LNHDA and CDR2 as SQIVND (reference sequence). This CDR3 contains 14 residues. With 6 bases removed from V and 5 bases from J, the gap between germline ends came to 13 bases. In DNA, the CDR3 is TGTGCCAGTAGACGTGAATGGGGTACCGGGGAGCTGTTTTTT. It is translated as CASRREWGTGELFF.

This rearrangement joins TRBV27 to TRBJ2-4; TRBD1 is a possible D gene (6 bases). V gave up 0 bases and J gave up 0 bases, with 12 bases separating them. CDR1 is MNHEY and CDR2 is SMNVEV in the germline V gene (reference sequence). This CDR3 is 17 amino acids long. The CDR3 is CASSLSWDILAKNIQYF. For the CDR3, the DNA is TGTGCCAGCAGTTTATCGTGGGACATCTTAGCCAAAAACATTCAGTACTTC.

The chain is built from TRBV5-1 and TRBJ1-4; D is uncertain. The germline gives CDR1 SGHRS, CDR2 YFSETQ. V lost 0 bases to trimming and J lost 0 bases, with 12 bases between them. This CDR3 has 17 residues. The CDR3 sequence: CASSLAAQWATNEKLFF. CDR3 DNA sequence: TGCGCCAGCAGCTTGGCAGCTCAATGGGCAACTAATGAAAAACTGTTTTTT.